These 15 T cell receptor beta chains came from one sample sequenced in a study of regulatory T cells in long-lasting Graves disease (dated by TCRdb to about 2021). The sample's time point label, decoded: persistent/refractory GD, antithyroid drugs over 5 years with positive TRAb. For both TCR sequencing and RNA sequencing, RNA was extracted from PBMCs in TRIzol. The method behind the library was multiplex PCR. The data were produced on an Illumina HiSeq 4000. TCR beta libraries were built with iRepertoire HTBI primers and Arm-PCR amplification of CDR3 regions. In-frame beta chains were kept once TCRdb had trimmed the public reads at Q25 with fastp and called clones with MiXCR. Each CDR3 protein gets just one entry, which takes the most common genes and DNA from the rows behind it. This sample has roughly 400,000 distinct CDR3 sequences in its table, and less than 25% of those were observed once. The top ten clones comprise about a fifth of the sample.

Sample: peripheral blood mononuclear cells (PBMCs), taken when the disease was refractory, from a patient treated with antithyroid drugs. Source of these receptors: a female donor with Graves disease.

This clonotype was detected only a few times. The gene calls are TRBV11-2 and TRBJ2-7; D call uncertain. Trimming took 1 base from V and 0 from J, leaving 13 bases between them. The CDR3 has 16 residues. Germline-derived CDR1 and CDR2 are SGHAT and FQNNGV. The DNA for the CDR3 is TGTGCCAGCAGCTTAGGTGAGCGCAGGAGCTCCTACGAGCAGTACTTC. Protein: CASSLGERRSSYEQYF.

This clonotype was seen many times. The V gene is TRBV27, the J gene TRBJ1-1, with 9 bases aligning to TRBD1. The CDR3 extends over 16 amino acids. The germline V gene encodes CDR1 MNHEY and CDR2 SMNVEV (reference sequence). The V and J ends lost 5 bases and 1 base, in that order; junction bases with no gene match: 8. In DNA form, the CDR3 reads TGTGCCAGCAGTCCGCAACAGGGACAGGGGAACACTGAAGCTTTCTTT. Translating it yields CASSPQQGQGNTEAFF.

This clonotype was recorded at least ten times. The gene calls are TRBV12-3 or TRBV12-4 and TRBJ2-2; the D gene is possibly TRBD2 (6 bases). Trimming took 3 bases from V and 3 from J, leaving 8 bases between them. The CDR3 extends over 14 amino acids. The DNA of the CDR3 is TGTGCCAGCAGTTTTGGGGGGTACACCGGGGAGCTGTTTTTT. This sequence encodes CASSFGGYTGELFF.

This clonotype was detected a few times. This chain uses TRBV7-3 with TRBJ2-2, with 8 bases lining up with TRBD2. CDR3 length: 18 residues. CDR1 is SGHTA and CDR2 is FQGTGA in the germline V gene. V was pared by 5 bases and J by 2 bases, with 13 bases of the junction left unmatched. The CDR3 reads CASSPGFSGKPNTGELFF. CDR3 coding DNA: TGTGCCAGCAGCCCCGGGTTTAGCGGGAAACCCAACACCGGGGAGCTGTTTTTT.

The chain is built from TRBV14 and TRBJ1-2; unclear D gene. CDR3 size: 15 residues. V was cut by 10 bases and J by 4 bases, with 22 bases left in between. Looked up from germline, CDR1 is SGHDN and CDR2 is FVKESK. In nucleotides, the CDR3 is TGTGCCATTAGCCAAGGTTCGAGCAGTGTCTATGGCTACACCTTC. Protein product: CAISQGSSSVYGYTF.

This clonotype was recorded many times. The V call is TRBV7-2, the J call TRBJ1-1; 10 positions agree with TRBD1. The junction had 14 bases not matched to a gene; V was cut back by 10 bases and J by 6 bases. The CDR3 totals 15 residues. Germline values: CDR1 SGHTA, CDR2 FQGNSA. CDR3 sequence reads: CANYGPSGQGAEAFF. The DNA for the CDR3 is TGTGCCAACTATGGCCCCTCAGGACAGGGGGCTGAAGCTTTCTTT.

The chain couples TRBV28 to TRBJ2-2; possibly TRBD1 for D (5 bases). The CDR3 spans 16 residues. The germline V gene has CDR1 MDHEN and CDR2 SYDVKM. Trimming took 4 bases from V and 1 from J, leaving 13 bases between them. CDR3 DNA sequence: TGTGCCAGCAGTTCAGTACTGCAGGGGAACACCGGGGAGCTGTTTTTT. This translates into CASSSVLQGNTGELFF.

This clonotype was found a few times. The rearrangement links TRBV2 to TRBJ2-1; perhaps D is TRBD1 or TRBD2 (5 bases each). Per germline, CDR1 SNHLY and CDR2 FYNNEI. V was pared by 9 bases and J by 5 bases, with 20 bases between. The CDR3 length is 15 residues. The CDR3 DNA reads TGTGCCAGTATTGGTCGAGAGGGGCCCCACAATGAGCAGTTCTTC. It yields the protein CASIGREGPHNEQFF. The full variable domain, rest sourced from reference TRBV2 and TRBJ2-1, is EPEVTQTPSHQVTQMGQEVILRCVPISNHLYFYWYRQILGQKVEFLVSFYNNEISEKSEIFDDQFSVERPDGSNFTLKIRSTKLEDSAMYFCASIGREGPHNEQFFGPGTRLTVL.

At least ten counts were recorded for this clonotype. The chain carries TRBV7-2 and TRBJ2-5, with 13 nucleotides matching TRBD2. V lost 1 base and J lost 6; bases outside the gene matches: 8. This CDR3 comprises 17 residues. The V gene's germline CDR1 is SGHTA and CDR2 FQGNSA. DNA of the CDR3: TGTGCCAGCAGCTTAGGTTGGACTAGCGGGAGTGGAAAGACCCAGTACTTC. This sequence encodes CASSLGWTSGSGKTQYF.

The count of this clonotype is one. The chain joins TRBV9 to TRBJ1-1, with D hard to call. Germline V gene data show CDR1 as SGDLS and CDR2 as YYNGEE. Trimming shortened V by 0 bases and J by 6 bases, and 9 bases separated the two germline ends. The CDR3 consists of 13 residues. The CDR3 spells CASSVVSSPEAFF. The CDR3 coding sequence is TGTGCCAGCAGCGTAGTAAGTAGTCCTGAAGCTTTCTTT.

V and J are TRBV20-1 and TRBJ2-7; perhaps TRBD1 as D (5 bases). Germline V gene data show CDR1 as DFQATT and CDR2 as SNEGSKA (reference sequence). Trimming shortened V by 1 base and J by 7 bases, and 14 bases separated the two germline ends. CDR3 size: 13 residues. CDR3 nucleotide sequence: TGCAGTGCTAGAGCGGACACGCTCGTGGAGCAGTACTTC. It translates to CSARADTLVEQYF.

J is TRBJ2-7 and V is TRBV19, with TRBD2 matching 7 bases. Germline loops: CDR1 LNHDA, CDR2 SQIVND (reference sequence). Trimming at V came to 6 bases and at J to 6 bases, leaving 8 bases not matched to a gene. This CDR3 region has 13 residues. CDR3 region: CASSPSGGGEQYF. CDR3 DNA: TGTGCCAGTAGCCCCTCGGGAGGAGGCGAGCAGTACTTC. Based on the CDR3 plus reference TRBV19 and TRBJ2-7, the full variable domain is DGGITQSPKYLFRKEGQNVTLSCEQNLNHDAMYWYRQDPGQGLRLIYYSQIVNDFQKGDIAEGYSVSREKKESFPLTVTSAQKNPTAFYLCASSPSGGGEQYFGPGTRLTVT.

This clonotype was observed many times. The chain recombines TRBV6-1 with TRBJ2-7; 7 bases map to TRBD1. Germline loops: CDR1 MNHNS, CDR2 SASEGT. The CDR3 runs 15 residues. V lost 8 bases to trimming and J lost 3 bases; unmatched junction nucleotides: 13. In nucleotides, the CDR3 is TGTGCCAGCGCCCTGAGGGACAGCGGAAACTACGAGCAGTACTTC. Translated, it gives CASALRDSGNYEQYF.

On this clonotype: This could be a read error, since a much larger clone is one nucleotide away. The gene calls are TRBV10-2 and TRBJ2-7; maybe TRBD1 (5 bases). Germline V gives CDR1 WSHSY, CDR2 SAAADI. The CDR3 has 14 amino acids. V was trimmed by 2 bases and J by 3 bases, leaving 11 bases between them. The CDR3 DNA is TGCGCCAGCAGTGAGAAGGGGCACGGCTACGAGCAGTACTTC. Translation gives CASSEKGHGYEQYF.

V and J are TRBV19 and TRBJ2-5, with D tentatively TRBD1 or TRBD2 (5 bases each). Trimming removed 3 bases at V and 6 bases at J, with 11 bases between. Germline V gives CDR1 LNHDA, CDR2 SQIVND (reference sequence). This CDR3 has 13 residues. CDR3 amino acids: CASSIGWGQTQYF. The DNA for the CDR3 is TGTGCCAGTAGTATTGGTTGGGGACAGACCCAGTACTTC.